This TCR beta chain was sequenced for a study of cytomegalovirus exposure and HLA in healthy donors. The PCR had 60 Vbeta and 13 Jbeta primers. Sequenced by immunoSEQ multiplex PCR; TCRdb stores in-frame clones only, minus some. The sample includes some 180,000 clones, roughly 90% of them seen just once. Remarks on this clone: Antigen specificity is unknown.

Trimming at V came to 6 bases and at J to 1 base, leaving 3 bases not matched to a gene. Germline V gene data show CDR1 as SGHDN and CDR2 as FVKESK. The CDR3 extends over 14 amino acids. Whole-study findings and limits: For cytomegalovirus status, the classifier reportedly gave diagnoses with high specificity and sensitivity. Analysis performed later showed TCR beta chains linked to HLA being more clonally expanded than equally common others.

Sequenced: PBMCs. The receptor was isolated from a girl in the first two years of life in good health and CMV-seronegative. This rearrangement joins TRBV14 to TRBJ2-3, with TRBD2 matching over 8 bases. CDR3 loop: CASSAGGGTDTQYF. As DNA, the CDR3 is TGTGCCAGCAGTGCCGGGGGGGGCACAGATACGCAGTATTTT.